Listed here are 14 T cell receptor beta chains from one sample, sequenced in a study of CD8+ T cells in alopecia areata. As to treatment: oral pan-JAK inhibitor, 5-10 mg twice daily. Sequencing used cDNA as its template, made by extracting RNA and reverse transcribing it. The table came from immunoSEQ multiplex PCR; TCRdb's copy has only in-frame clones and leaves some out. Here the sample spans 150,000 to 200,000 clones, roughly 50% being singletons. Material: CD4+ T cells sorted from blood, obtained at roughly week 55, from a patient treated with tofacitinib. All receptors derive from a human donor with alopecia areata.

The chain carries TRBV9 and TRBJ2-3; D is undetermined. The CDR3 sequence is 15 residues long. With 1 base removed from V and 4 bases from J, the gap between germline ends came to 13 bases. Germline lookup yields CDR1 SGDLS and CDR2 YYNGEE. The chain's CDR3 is CASSVTGAAPDTQYF. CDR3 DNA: TGTGCCAGCAGCGTAACGGGCGCAGCTCCAGATACGCAGTATTTT.

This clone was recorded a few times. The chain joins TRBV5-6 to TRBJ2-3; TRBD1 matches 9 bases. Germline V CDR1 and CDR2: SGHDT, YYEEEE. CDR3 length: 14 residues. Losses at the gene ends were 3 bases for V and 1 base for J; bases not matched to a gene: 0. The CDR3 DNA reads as TGTGCCAGCAGCTGGGACAGGGGCACAGATACGCAGTATTTT. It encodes CASSWDRGTDTQYF.

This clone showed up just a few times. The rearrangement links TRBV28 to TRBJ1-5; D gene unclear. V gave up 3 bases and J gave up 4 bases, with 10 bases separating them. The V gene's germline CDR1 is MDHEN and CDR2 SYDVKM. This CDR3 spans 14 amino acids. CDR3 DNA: TGTGCCAGCAGTTTGGGCGGAGGGAATCAGCCCCAGCATTTT. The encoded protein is CASSLGGGNQPQHF.

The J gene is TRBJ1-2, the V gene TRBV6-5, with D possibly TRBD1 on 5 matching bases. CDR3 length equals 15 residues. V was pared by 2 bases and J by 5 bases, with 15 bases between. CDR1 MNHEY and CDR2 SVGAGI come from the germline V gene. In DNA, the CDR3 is TGTGCCAGCAGTTACGGGGCCGGCAGGGATTATGGCTACACCTTC. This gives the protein CASSYGAGRDYGYTF.

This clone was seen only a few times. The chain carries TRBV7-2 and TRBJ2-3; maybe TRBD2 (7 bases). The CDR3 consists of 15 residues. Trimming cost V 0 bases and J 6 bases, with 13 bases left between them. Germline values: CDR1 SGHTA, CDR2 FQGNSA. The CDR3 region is CASSLAGGLFDTQYF. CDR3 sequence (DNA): TGTGCCAGCAGCTTAGCGGGGGGGCTTTTTGATACGCAGTATTTT.

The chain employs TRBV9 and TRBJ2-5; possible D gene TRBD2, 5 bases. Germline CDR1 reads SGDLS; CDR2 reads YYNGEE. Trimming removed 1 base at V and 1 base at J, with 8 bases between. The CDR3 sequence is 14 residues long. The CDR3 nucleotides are TGTGCCAGCAGCGTACGGGGTGGCCAAGAGACCCAGTACTTC. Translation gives CASSVRGGQETQYF.

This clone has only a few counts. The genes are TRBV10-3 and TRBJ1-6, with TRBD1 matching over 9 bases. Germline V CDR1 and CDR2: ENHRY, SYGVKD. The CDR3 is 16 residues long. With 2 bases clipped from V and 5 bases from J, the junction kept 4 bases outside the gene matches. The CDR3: CAISENRGQDNSPLHF. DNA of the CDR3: TGTGCCATCAGTGAGAACAGGGGGCAAGATAATTCACCCCTCCACTTT.

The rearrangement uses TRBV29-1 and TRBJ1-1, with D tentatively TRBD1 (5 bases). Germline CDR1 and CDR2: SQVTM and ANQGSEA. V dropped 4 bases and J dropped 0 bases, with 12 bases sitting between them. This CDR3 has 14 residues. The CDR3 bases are TGCAGCGTTGTGGGACTCCGAGTGAACACTGAAGCTTTCTTT. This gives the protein CSVVGLRVNTEAFF.

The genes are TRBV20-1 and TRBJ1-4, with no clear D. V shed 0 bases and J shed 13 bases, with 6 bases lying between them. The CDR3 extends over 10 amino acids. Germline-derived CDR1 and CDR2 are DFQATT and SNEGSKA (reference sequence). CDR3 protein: CSARDNGLFF. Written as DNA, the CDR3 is TGCAGTGCTAGAGATAATGGACTGTTTTTT.

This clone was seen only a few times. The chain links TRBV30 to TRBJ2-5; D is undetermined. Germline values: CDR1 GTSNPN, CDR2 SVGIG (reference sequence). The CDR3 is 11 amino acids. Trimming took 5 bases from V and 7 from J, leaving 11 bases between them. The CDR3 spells CAWDTSGTQYF. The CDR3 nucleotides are TGTGCCTGGGACACGTCGGGGACCCAGTACTTC.

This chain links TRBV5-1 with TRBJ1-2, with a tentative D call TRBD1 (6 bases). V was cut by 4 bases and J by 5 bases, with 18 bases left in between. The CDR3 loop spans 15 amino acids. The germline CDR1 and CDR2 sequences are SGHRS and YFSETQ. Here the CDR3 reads CASSDGQISSYGYTF. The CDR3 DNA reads TGCGCCAGCAGCGACGGACAGATATCTTCGTATGGCTACACCTTC.

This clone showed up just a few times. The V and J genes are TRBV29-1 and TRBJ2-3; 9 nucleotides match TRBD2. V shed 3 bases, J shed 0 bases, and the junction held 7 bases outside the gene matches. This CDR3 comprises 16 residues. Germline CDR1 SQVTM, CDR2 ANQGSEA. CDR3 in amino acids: CSVDQLAGESTDTQYF. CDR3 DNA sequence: TGCAGCGTTGATCAGTTAGCGGGGGAAAGCACAGATACGCAGTATTTT.

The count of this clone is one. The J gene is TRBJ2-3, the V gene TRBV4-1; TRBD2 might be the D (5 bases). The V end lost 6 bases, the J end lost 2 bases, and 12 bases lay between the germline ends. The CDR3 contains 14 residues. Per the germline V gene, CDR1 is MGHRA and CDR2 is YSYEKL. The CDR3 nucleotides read TGCGCCAGCAGGGCGACGGGGATCACAGATACGCAGTATTTT. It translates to CASRATGITDTQYF.

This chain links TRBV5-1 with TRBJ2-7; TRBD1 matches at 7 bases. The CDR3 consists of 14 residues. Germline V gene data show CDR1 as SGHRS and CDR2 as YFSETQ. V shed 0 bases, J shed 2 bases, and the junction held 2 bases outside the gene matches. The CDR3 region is CASSLGQGPYEQYF. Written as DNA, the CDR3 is TGCGCCAGCAGCTTGGGACAGGGCCCCTACGAGCAGTACTTC.